The 9 T cell receptor beta chains given below trace back to one sample, sequenced in a study of naive and memory T cell subsets. Both TRBC1 and TRBC2 were covered by a beta constant-region primer of two equimolar oligonucleotides. From the UMI-ligation and nested PCR reads, TCRdb called clonotypes with MiXCR, one entry per CDR3 protein. The sample lists tens of thousands of distinct CDR3 sequences, about 6.5% occurring once. The sample consisted of central memory CD4+ T cells from blood. The receptors were sampled from a human donor in good health.

This clonotype has at least ten counts. The V and J genes are TRBV11-2 and TRBJ1-4; D gene unclear. With 3 bases removed from V and 8 bases from J, the gap between germline ends came to 10 bases. The CDR3 contains 13 residues. Germline assignment: CDR1 SGHAT and CDR2 FQNNGV. CDR3 sequence: CASSFPGAEKLFF. For the CDR3, the DNA is TGTGCCAGCAGCTTCCCAGGTGCAGAAAAACTGTTTTTT.

The chain carries TRBV2 and TRBJ1-3; no clear D. V was trimmed by 6 bases and J by 0 bases, leaving 12 bases between them. CDR1 is SNHLY, CDR2 FYNNEI, per germline. There are 15 residues in the CDR3. CDR3 sequence (DNA): TGTGCCAGCAGGGCTGAGGCCCACTCTGGAAACACCATATATTTT. Its translation is CASRAEAHSGNTIYF.

This clonotype occurred many times. The chain has TRBV7-2 and TRBJ1-5; 8 nucleotides align to TRBD1. CDR1 is SGHTA and CDR2 is FQGNSA in the germline V gene. With 1 base clipped from V and 6 bases from J, the junction kept 5 bases outside the gene matches. This CDR3 has 15 residues. CDR3 sequence (DNA): TGTGCCAGCAGCTTAGGACGGACAGGGCTTCAGCCCCAGCATTTT. Amino acids: CASSLGRTGLQPQHF.

In this sample, this clonotype turned up a few times. The CDR3 reads CSATRDSSKSQYF. The CDR3, as DNA: TGCAGTGCTACGCGGGACAGTAGTAAGTCGCAGTATTTT. This rearrangement joins TRBV20-1 to TRBJ2-3; D is perhaps TRBD1 (7 bases). Germline V gives CDR1 DFQATT, CDR2 SNEGSKA (reference sequence). The CDR3 has 13 amino acids. Trimming shortened V by 4 bases and J by 10 bases, and 18 bases separated the two germline ends.

This clonotype was recorded many times. The chain carries TRBV15 and TRBJ2-3; no definite D call. Trimming stripped 3 bases from V and 2 bases from J, with 0 bases between. The CDR3 runs 11 residues. CDR1 and CDR2 (germline): LNHNV, YYDKDF (reference sequence). The CDR3 nucleotides are TGTGCCACCAGCAGCACAGATACGCAGTATTTT. It codes for CATSSTDTQYF.

This clonotype was seen many times. The genes are TRBV9 and TRBJ1-1, with TRBD1 as a possible D gene (5 bases). V was cut by 4 bases and J by 0 bases, with 13 bases left in between. From germline, CDR1 is SGDLS and CDR2 YYNGEE. The CDR3 runs 15 residues. This CDR3 reads CASSPSPGLNTEAFF. Here the CDR3 DNA reads TGTGCCAGCAGCCCTAGCCCAGGGTTGAACACTGAAGCTTTCTTT.

DNA for the CDR3: TGTGCCAGCAGCCCCCTCCTGGAGCGGTACTACGAGCAGTACTTC. This translates into CASSPLLERYYEQYF. The chain couples TRBV7-2 to TRBJ2-7; possibly TRBD2 for D (5 bases). Germline values: CDR1 SGHTA, CDR2 FQGNSA. V was cut by 5 bases and J by 3 bases, with 17 bases left in between. This CDR3 comprises 15 residues.

The V gene is TRBV6-6, the J gene TRBJ2-7; TRBD1 matches at 8 bases. CDR1 is MNHNY, CDR2 SVGAGI, per germline (reference sequence). The CDR3 is 16 amino acids. Trimming at V came to 2 bases and at J to 3 bases, leaving 9 bases not matched to a gene. CDR3 bases: TGTGCCAGCAGTTACGGTTCAGGGGGCAAGGGCTACGAGCAGTACTTC. Translated, it gives CASSYGSGGKGYEQYF.

This clonotype was counted many times. The DNA for the CDR3 is TGCAGTGCTAGAGATTCCAACAGGGTTTGGGACACCGGGGAGCTGTTTTTT. It encodes CSARDSNRVWDTGELFF. The chain combines TRBV20-1 with TRBJ2-2, with D possibly matching TRBD1 (6 bases). Trimming cost V 0 bases and J 3 bases, with 17 bases left between them. In germline, CDR1 is DFQATT, CDR2 SNEGSKA (reference sequence). The CDR3 totals 17 residues.